This T cell receptor beta chain was captured by sequencing in a study of cytomegalovirus exposure and HLA in healthy donors (dated by TCRdb to about 2017). Regarding the complete study: In an earlier analysis of approximately 500 of the donors, 250 to 350 Gb of sequence data and about 110 million unique TCR beta sequences from 150 million to 200 million T cells were reported. HLA typing covered class I and class II loci at four-digit resolution. Besides the first cohort of approximately 670 subjects, a separate validation cohort made up of some 110 different subjects was used. Donor age, sex, ethnicity and CMV serostatus were compiled alongside the repertoire data. An earlier analysis of several hundred of the donors used high-throughput TCR beta sequencing to judge whether each TCR beta V gene segment behaved as functional or pseudogenic. Because of strong linkage in the cohort, five DR-DQ haplotypes were treated as single units for association and clustering. The number of typed donors differed by locus: 629-630 for A, B, C, DRB1 and DQB1; 500 to 550 for DQA1; 606 for DPA1; and approximately 450 for DPB1. In the later analysis, no new phenotypic data were used to find candidate immune exposures; instead, reliance was placed on TCR beta sequences and their occurrence across donors. The study profiled the T cell repertoires of hundreds of subjects by immunosequencing and related them to cytomegalovirus serostatus. The study aimed to test whether cataloging public T cell receptors could reveal signatures of past pathogen exposure. An early release that covered more than 550 HLA-typed donors contained around 330 gigabases of sequencing data and 80 million or so unique TCR sequences. Among some 400 genotyped donors of the cohort, an average of approximately 200,000 unique TCR beta nucleotide sequences was sequenced per donor, of which about 19% were non-productive. High-throughput TCR immunosequencing, statistical association of individual TCRs with disease status, and machine learning were combined to predict cytomegalovirus infection status. A later analysis re-examined previously published TCR beta repertoires from just over 650 donors and added high-resolution HLA genotyping to investigate patterns of TCR occurrence. Among the roughly 400 genotyped donors, approximately 76% belonged to the genetic ancestry cluster associated with self-reported Caucasian donors. All discovery cohort repertoires had been generated on a single sequencing platform. In a later genetic analysis, genome-wide SNP genotypes for about 55% of the roughly 700 donors were used, and that subset was treated as a discovery cohort.

Of note for this clone: Its antigen is currently not known. Base quality data are lacking; no much larger clone is found one base away.

The library was made by the immunoSEQ multiplex PCR assay. The multiplex PCR relied on a mix of 60 forward primers for TCR Vbeta segments and 13 reverse primers for TCR Jbeta segments. Amplification of the CDR3 region of rearranged TCR beta genes was performed with a multiplex PCR assay on genomic DNA. The amplified TCR beta libraries were sequenced on the Illumina HiSeq System as 87-base-pair reads. The authors processed their data as follows. In a later analysis, 77 million or so unique TCR beta chains were counted across the roughly 610 repertoires, and around 10 million of these chains were shared by at least two donors. Raw reads were error-corrected and collapsed into unique sequences by a nearest-neighbor algorithm in which closely related sequences were merged to remove PCR and sequencing errors. CDR3 sequences were aligned to IMGT reference sequences to assign V, D and J gene segments. Each retained sequence needed at least a six-nucleotide match to both a V gene segment and a J gene segment. Rearrangements were called productive when the CDR3 lacked stop codons and stayed in frame with V and J; all others were non-productive. Following IMGT convention, CDR3 was defined as the stretch from the second conserved V-encoded cysteine to the conserved J-encoded phenylalanine. The earlier analysis of 500 to 750 of the donors excluded any sequence lacking an unambiguous match to a single V gene segment. In an earlier analysis of 587 of the donors, a V segment was called functional when productive rearrangements were above 56.7%, and segregating when the standard deviation between donors exceeded 5%. A statistical classification framework was developed to diagnose cytomegalovirus status using the catalog of TCR beta chain sequences. V and J gene assignment, in a later analysis, came from comparing TCR nucleotide sequences with IMGT/GENE-DB human TR gene sequences. In a later analysis, CDR3 sequences and most-parsimonious VDJ recombination scenarios were assigned using the TCRdist pipeline. A later analysis defined each TCR beta chain by its CDR3 amino acid sequence plus V-gene family, and excluded reads lacking a unique V-gene family. As a way to deal with suspected cross-contamination and a sequencing artifact, a later analysis dropped more than 500 nucleotide sequences that were highly shared and had low generation probability. In a later analysis, a clonal expansion index for each public chain was calculated from normalized within-repertoire ranks of inferred template counts. Generation probabilities in a later analysis came from a VDJ recombination model fitted to out-of-frame rearrangements, and those results were checked against IGoR. In a later analysis, hypergeometric tests were used to score TCR-TCR, TCR-HLA and TCR-CMV co-occurrence, with a repertoire-size bias correction applied to TCR pairs. A later analysis estimated false discovery rates by permuting HLA or CMV assignments 20 times. A later analysis grouped co-occurring TCRs with DBSCAN, adding TCRdist sequence similarity when clustering within HLA-allele-positive subsets. Repertoires with fewer than 30,000 or more than 120,000 public chains were left out of co-occurrence clustering, as were about 5 repertoires with anomalous nucleotide sharing. Held by TCRdb, this immuneACCESS table contains in-frame sequences only and omits some clones. Under half of the omission traces to an unresolved V gene where checked; the cause of the rest is unknown. V, J and clone size were drawn from that table, and D and trimming were deduced from the DNA. For this sample there are about 100,000 clones; 55% to 80% appear just once. The ten largest clones represent about 4.4% of the sample.

The CDR3 goes from the cysteine to the phenylalanine over 17 residues. The entry retains the CDR3 DNA only, 51 bases that are in frame from base 1. Per the germline V gene, MGHDK is the CDR1 and SYGVNS is the CDR2. Trimming at the junction amounts to 5 bases on V and 4 bases on J, and the germline ends lie 20 bases apart. Paper-wide results and their limitations: In a later analysis, several top co-occurrence clusters were reported to appear linked to parvovirus B19, influenza, CMV and Epstein-Barr virus. Broadly in line with IMGT annotations, most TCR beta V segments showed up in productive rearrangements about 90% or about 30% of the time in an earlier analysis of approximately 600 of the donors. A later genetic analysis reported fewer N-insertions in productive TCRs among donors in an Asian-associated ancestry cluster than the approximately 670-donor mean. Strong co-occurrence of HLA alleles, especially DR and DQ, made assigning TCR associations to individual alleles difficult. While some public TCRs were present in many individuals, most TCR sequences turned up only very rarely across donors. Linkage disequilibrium might explain the correlated functional status among segregating V segments, but an unknown experimental factor could not be ruled out. In vitro tests confirmed that three of the cytomegalovirus-associated TCR beta chains recognize cytomegalovirus antigens. A further reported finding was that TCR beta sequences accurately predicted the HLA-A and HLA-B alleles for most subjects in the first cohort. In a later analysis, TCR association rates were found to vary across HLA loci, with the most associated TCRs seen for DRB1 alleles and the fewest for HLA-C alleles. A total of fewer than 200 TCR beta chains were listed by the study as associated with cytomegalovirus. A later genetic analysis associated a missense DCLRE1C variant with V-gene and J-gene trimming of TCR beta chains, and an independent cohort replicated the association. Immune exposure information for the cohort was limited to CMV serostatus. Because some donors lacked HLA typing at each locus, the association tests relied only on the typed subset. According to the authors, the approach could potentially be generalized to other disease states and immunological phenotypes. According to a later analysis, most CMV-associated TCR beta chains appeared to be HLA-restricted, and the HLA associations seemed to be driven largely by CMV exposure. Roughly uniform sequencing depth across donors was assumed in presence/absence analyses, although this assumption may not hold. In a later analysis, HLA-associated TCR beta chains showed more clonal expansion and lower generation probabilities than non-associated chains that were equally common. Specific HLA alleles were associated with roughly 17,000 TCR beta sequences at a false discovery rate of 0.05 in a later analysis. In both the original and validation cohorts, the classifier was reported to diagnose cytomegalovirus status with high specificity and sensitivity. Only TCR beta chains were sequenced in this cohort, and the absence of alpha or paired-chain data limited detectable features. A group of highly shared sequence variants was considered likely to be a technical artifact of the sequencing pipeline. The earlier analysis of approximately 560 of the donors excluded 15 to 20 rarely observed V segments, including chromosome 9 orphons, because counts were too low. Some IMGT-functional V segments, including TRBV6-2 and TRBV6-3, could not be told apart with the 87-base-pair reads, so those segments were excluded.

The cohort consisted of approximately 670 healthy bone marrow donors. Cohort members were all nominally healthy when sampled, although unrecorded immune exposures were likely present. CMV serostatus was recorded as positive for 250 to 300 and negative for about half of the roughly 700 cohort members, whereas no CMV serostatus was recorded for the donor in question. A peripheral blood sample was provided by each donor, and peripheral blood mononuclear cells were used for TCR beta sequencing. Genomic DNA was extracted from the blood cell samples with the Qiagen DNeasy Blood Extraction Kit. Rearrangement joined TRBV25-1 to TRBJ2-2; TRBD2 is a possible D gene, resting on 5 matching bases. The sequencing sample was made of PBMCs. This TCR derives from a human donor in good health. The base sequence is TGTGCCAGCAGTACCGGGCCCCCCACCGGGGTCACCGGGGAGCTGTTTTTT. This translates into CASSTGPPTGVTGELFF.